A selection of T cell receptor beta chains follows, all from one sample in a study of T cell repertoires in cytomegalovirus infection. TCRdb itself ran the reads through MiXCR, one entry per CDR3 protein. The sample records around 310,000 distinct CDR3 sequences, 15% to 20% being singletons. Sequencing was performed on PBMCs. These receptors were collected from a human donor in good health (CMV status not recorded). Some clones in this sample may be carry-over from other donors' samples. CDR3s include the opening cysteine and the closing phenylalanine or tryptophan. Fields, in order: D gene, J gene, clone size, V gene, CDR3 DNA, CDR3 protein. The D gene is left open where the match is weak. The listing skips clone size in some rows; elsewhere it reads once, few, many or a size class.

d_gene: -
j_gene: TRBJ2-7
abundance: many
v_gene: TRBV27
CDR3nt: TGTGCCAGCAGTTTACCGGGCCGGGTACGGTACGAGCAGTACTTC
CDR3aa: CASSLPGRVRYEQYF

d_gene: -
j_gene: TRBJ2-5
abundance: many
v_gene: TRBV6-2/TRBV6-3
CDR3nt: TGTGCCAGCAGTTCAGCACCGCGAATCACAAGCAACCAACAAGAGACCCAGTACTTC
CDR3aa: CASSSAPRITSNQQETQYF

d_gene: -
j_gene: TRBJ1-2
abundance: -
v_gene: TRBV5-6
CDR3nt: TGTGCCAGCAACCAGGGTCATTGGAACTATGGCTACACCTTC
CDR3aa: CASNQGHWNYGYTF

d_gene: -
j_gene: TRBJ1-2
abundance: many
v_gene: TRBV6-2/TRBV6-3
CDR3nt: TGTGCCAGCACTCTCGCCGCGGGAAACTATGGCTACACCTTC
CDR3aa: CASTLAAGNYGYTF

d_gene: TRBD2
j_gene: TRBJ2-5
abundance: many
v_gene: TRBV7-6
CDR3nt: TGTGCCAGCAGCTTAGGGGCGGGGGGGGCCGGAGAGACCCAGTACTTC
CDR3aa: CASSLGAGGAGETQYF

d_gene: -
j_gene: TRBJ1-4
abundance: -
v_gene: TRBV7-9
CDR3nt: TGTGCCAGCAGCTTAGCACACCGAGGAGATGAAAAACTGTTTTTT
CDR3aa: CASSLAHRGDEKLFF

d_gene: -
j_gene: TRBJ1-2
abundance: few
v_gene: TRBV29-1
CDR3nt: TGCAGCGTTGAAGATCGCGACACCCGAGAAGGAGTTAACTATGGCTACACCTTC
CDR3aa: CSVEDRDTREGVNYGYTF

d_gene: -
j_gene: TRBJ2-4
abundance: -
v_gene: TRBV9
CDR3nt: TGTGCCAGCAGCGAGGGACATCCACTAGCCAAAAACATTCAGTACTTC
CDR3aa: CASSEGHPLAKNIQYF

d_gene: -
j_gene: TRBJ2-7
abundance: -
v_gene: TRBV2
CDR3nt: TGTGCCAGCAGAGACCTTGTGGGGGGGCCCTACGAGCAGTACTTC
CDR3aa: CASRDLVGGPYEQYF

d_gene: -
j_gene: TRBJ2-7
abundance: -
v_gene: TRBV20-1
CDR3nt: TGCAGTGCTAGCGCCTTTCTGCGGGTATCCAGCGACGAGCAGTACTTC
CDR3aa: CSASAFLRVSSDEQYF

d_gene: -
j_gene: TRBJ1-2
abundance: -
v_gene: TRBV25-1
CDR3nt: TGTGCCAGCAGTGGCAACGTGGGAGGCTACACCTTC
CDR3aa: CASSGNVGGYTF

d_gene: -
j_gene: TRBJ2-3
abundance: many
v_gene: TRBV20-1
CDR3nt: TGCAGTGCTAGAGGGGTCGGGGCCGGAGATACGCAGTATTTT
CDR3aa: CSARGVGAGDTQYF

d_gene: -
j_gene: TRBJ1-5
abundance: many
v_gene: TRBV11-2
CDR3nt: TGTGCCAGCAGCTTAGGACAGACTAGACAGCCCCAGCATTTT
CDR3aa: CASSLGQTRQPQHF

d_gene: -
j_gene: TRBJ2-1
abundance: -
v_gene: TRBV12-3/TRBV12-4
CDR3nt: TGTGCCAGCACCAATAGCTCCTACAATGAGCAGTTCTTC
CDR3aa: CASTNSSYNEQFF

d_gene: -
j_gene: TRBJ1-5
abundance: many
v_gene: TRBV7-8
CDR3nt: TGTGCCAGCAGCCCGGTAGGAAATCAGCCCCAGCATTTT
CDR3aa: CASSPVGNQPQHF

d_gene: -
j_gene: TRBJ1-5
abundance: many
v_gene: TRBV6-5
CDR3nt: TGTGCCAGCAGTTACCTACGCGGCAATCAGCCCCAGCATTTT
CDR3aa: CASSYLRGNQPQHF

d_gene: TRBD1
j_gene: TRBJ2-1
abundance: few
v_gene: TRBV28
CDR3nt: TGTGCCAGCAGAATCGTGGGGACAGGGGGAAATGAGCAGTTCTTC
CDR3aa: CASRIVGTGGNEQFF

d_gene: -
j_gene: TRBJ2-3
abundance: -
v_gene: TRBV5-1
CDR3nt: TGCGCCAGCAGCTGGAGGAACCCAACGTACGGGGATACGCAGTATTTT
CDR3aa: CASSWRNPTYGDTQYF

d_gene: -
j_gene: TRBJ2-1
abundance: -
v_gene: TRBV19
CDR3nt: TGTGCCAGTAGCACCCGCCCGGGAATAGATGAGCAGTTCTTC
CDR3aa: CASSTRPGIDEQFF

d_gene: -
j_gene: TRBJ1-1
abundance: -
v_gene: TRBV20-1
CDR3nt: TGCAGTGCTAGAGATTTCGGGCAGCACACTGAAGCTTTCTTT
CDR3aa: CSARDFGQHTEAFF

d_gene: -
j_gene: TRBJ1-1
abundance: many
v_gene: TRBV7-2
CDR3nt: TGTGCCAGCAGCGAGATAAGGAACACTGAAGCTTTCTTT
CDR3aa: CASSEIRNTEAFF

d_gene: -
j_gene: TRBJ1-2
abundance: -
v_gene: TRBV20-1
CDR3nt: TGCAGTGTCAGTTCAAACTGTGGCTACACCTTC
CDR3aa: CSVSSNCGYTF

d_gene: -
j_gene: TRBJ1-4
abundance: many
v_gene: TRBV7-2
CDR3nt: TGTGCCAGCAGCGCCAACACGGGGGGTCTTAATGAAAAACTGTTTTTT
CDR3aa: CASSANTGGLNEKLFF

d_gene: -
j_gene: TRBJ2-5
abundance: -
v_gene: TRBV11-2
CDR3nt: TGTGCCAGCAGCTTCACAGAACAAGAGACCCAGTACTTC
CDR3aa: CASSFTEQETQYF

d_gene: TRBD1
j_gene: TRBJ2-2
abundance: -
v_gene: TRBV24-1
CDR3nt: TGTGCCACCAGTGATCCGGACAGGCTGGCCGGGGAGCTGTTTTTT
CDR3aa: CATSDPDRLAGELFF

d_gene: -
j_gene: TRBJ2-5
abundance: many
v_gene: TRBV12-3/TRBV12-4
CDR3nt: TGTGCCAGCAGTCAAATTGGGGGATGGGGAGAGACCCAGTACTTC
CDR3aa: CASSQIGGWGETQYF

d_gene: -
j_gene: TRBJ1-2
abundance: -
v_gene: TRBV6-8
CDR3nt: TGTGCCAGCAGTACTTGGGACAACTATGGCTACACCTTC
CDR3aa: CASSTWDNYGYTF